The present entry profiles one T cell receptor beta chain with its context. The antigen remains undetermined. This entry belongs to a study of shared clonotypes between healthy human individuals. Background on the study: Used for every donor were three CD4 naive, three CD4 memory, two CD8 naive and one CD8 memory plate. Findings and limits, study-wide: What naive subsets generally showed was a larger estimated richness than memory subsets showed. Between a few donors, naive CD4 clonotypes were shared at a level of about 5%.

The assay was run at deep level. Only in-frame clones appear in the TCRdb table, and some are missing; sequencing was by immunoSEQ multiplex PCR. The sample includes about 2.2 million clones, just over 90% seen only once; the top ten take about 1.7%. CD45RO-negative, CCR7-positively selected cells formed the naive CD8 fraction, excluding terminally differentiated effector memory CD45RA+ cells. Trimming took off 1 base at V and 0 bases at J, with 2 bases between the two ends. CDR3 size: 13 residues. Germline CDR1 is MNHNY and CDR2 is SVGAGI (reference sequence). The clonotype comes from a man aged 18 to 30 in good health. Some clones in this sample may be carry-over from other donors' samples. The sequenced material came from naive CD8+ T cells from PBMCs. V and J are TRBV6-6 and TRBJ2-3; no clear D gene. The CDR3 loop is CASSYWSTDTQYF. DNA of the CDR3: TGTGCCAGCAGTTACTGGAGCACAGATACGCAGTATTTT.